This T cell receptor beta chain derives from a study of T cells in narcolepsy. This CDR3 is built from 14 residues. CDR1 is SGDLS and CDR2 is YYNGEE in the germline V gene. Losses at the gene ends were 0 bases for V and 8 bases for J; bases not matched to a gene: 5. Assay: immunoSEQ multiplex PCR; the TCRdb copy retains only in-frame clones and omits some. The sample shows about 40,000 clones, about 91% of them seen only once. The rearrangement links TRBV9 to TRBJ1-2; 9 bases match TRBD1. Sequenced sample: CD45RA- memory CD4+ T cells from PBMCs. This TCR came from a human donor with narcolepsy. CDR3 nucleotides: TGTGCCAGCAGCGTAGCTACGACAGGGGGAGGCTACACCTTC. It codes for CASSVATTGGGYTF. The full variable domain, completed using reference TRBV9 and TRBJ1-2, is DSGVTQTPKHLITATGQRVTLRCSPRSGDLSVYWYQQSLDQGLQFLIQYYNGEERAKGNILERFSAQQFPDLHSELNLSSLELGDSALYFCASSVATTGGGYTFGSGTRLTVV.